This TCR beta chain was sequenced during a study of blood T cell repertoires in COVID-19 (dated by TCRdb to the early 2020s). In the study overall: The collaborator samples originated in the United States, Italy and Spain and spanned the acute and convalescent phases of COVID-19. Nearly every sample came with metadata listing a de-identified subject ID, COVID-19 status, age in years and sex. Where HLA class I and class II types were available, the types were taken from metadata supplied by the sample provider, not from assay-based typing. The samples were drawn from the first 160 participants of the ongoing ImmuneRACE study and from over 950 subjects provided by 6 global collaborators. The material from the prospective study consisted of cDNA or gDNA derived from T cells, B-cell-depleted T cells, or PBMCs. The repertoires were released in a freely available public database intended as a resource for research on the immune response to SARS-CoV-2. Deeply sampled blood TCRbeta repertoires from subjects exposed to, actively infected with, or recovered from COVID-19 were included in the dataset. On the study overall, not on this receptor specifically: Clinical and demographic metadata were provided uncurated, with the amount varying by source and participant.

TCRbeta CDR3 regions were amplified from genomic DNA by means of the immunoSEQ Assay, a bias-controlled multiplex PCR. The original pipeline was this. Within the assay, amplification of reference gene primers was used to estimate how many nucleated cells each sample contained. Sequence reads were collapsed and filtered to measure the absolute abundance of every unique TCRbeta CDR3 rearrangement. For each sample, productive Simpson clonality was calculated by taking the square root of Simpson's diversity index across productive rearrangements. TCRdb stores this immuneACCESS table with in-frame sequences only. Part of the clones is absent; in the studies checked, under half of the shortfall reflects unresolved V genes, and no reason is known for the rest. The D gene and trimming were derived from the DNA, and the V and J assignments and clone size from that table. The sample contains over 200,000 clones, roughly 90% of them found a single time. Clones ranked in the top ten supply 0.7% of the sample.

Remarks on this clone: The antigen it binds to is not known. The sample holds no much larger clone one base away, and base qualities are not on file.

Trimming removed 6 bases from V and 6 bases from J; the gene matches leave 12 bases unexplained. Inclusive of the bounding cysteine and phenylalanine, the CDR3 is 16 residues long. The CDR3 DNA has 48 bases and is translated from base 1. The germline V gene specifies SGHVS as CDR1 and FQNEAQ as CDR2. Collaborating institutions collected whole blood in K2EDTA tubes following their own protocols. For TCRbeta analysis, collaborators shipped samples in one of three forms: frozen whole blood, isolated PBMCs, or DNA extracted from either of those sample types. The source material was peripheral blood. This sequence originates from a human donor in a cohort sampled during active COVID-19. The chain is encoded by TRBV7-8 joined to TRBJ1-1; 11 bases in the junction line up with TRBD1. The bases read TGTGCCAGCAGAAGGACTATCGGGACAGGGGGTGCTGAAGCTTTCTTT. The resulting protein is CASRRTIGTGGAEAFF.